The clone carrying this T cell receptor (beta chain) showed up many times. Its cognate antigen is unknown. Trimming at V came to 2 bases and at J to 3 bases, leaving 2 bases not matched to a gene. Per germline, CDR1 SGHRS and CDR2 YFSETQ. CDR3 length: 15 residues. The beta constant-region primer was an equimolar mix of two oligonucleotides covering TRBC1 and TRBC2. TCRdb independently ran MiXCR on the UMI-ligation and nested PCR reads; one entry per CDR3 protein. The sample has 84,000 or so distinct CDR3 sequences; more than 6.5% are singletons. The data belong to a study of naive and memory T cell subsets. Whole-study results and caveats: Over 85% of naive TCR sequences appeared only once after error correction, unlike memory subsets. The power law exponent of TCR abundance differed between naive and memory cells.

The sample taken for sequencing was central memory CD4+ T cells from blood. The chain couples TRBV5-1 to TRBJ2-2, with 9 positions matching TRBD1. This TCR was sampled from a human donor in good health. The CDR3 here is CASSFGDRDTGELFF. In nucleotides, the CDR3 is TGCGCCAGCAGCTTCGGGGACAGGGACACCGGGGAGCTGTTTTTT.